Listed here is a single T cell receptor beta chain. Its antigen is as yet unknown. This record belongs to a study of Ad26.COV2.S vaccination and SARS-CoV-2 variants. Study-wide findings and caveats: Possibly, TCR breadth and depth analyses underestimated total T cell responses.

Using immunoSEQ multiplex PCR, the repertoire was profiled, and TCRdb retains in-frame clones only, with some absent. The sample holds 500,000 or so clones, 89% seen once. The treatment: some 20 received Ad26.COV2.S at low or high dose, single or two shots; 5 received placebo; per-sample allocation not given. All samples were drawn on day 63, counting from the first vaccine or placebo injection. The sequences come from peripheral blood, collected in a trial of Ad26.COV2.S vaccine versus placebo. The TCR sequence derives from a person between 18 and 59 years old who received the Ad26.COV2.S COVID-19 vaccine or a placebo.

The CDR3: CASSLRAGVMRAGISSEQFF. The CDR3 nucleotides read TGTGCCAGCAGCTTACGAGCTGGCGTAATGAGGGCAGGGATTTCTAGTGAGCAGTTCTTC. The chain couples TRBV7-3 to TRBJ2-1; TRBD1 or TRBD2 may be the D gene (5 bases each). The V and J ends lost 2 bases and 9 bases respectively, with 32 bases between them. The CDR3 contains 20 residues. From germline, CDR1 is SGHTA and CDR2 FQGTGA.